The T cell receptor (beta chain) under discussion was sequenced for a study of T cells in Graves' hyperthyroidism and ophthalmopathy. Trimming removed 0 bases at V and 4 bases at J, with 16 bases between. This CDR3 is built from 16 residues. Germline V gene data show CDR1 as MGHRA and CDR2 as YSYEKL. Overall study findings and caveats: A model using 13 V-J features told ophthalmopathy apart from stable hyperthyroidism.

Those with hyperthyroidism were 18 to 65 years old, newly diagnosed, and ill for under 2 months. The diagnostic basis comprised clinical symptoms, serum thyroxine and TRAb, thyroid ultrasound and orbital computed tomography. This clonotype appeared many times. What it binds is not known. Using RNA transcripts as the source, TCR beta CDR3 regions were amplified. HTBI primers drove first-round RT-PCR of the TCR CDR3. TCRdb redid the calling of the multiplex PCR reads with MiXCR, one entry per CDR3 protein. The profile shows a few hundred thousand distinct CDR3 sequences, roughly 46% of them singletons. The specimen was peripheral blood or thyroid tissue (not recorded which). The chain is built from TRBV4-1 and TRBJ2-7; D might be TRBD1 (6 bases). This sequence originates from a young woman with Graves' hyperthyroidism. CDR3 loop: CASSQEDATGMYEQYF. The CDR3 DNA sequence: TGCGCCAGCAGCCAAGAGGATGCAACAGGGATGTACGAGCAGTACTTC.